This TCR beta chain stems from a study of blood T cell repertoires in COVID-19. Study summary: Samples representing acute and convalescent COVID-19 were sourced from the United States, Italy and Spain.

In its sample, this clone was seen a few times. V shed 7 bases and J 2 bases; nucleotides not matched to a gene: 7. This CDR3 spans 14 amino acids. In germline, CDR1 is SGHRS, CDR2 YFSETQ. The protocol was immunoSEQ multiplex PCR, while the TCRdb copy is restricted to in-frame clones and leaves out a portion. The sample lists 200,000 to 250,000 clones, around three quarters seen once, with around 5.8% in the top ten. The J gene is TRBJ2-7, the V gene TRBV5-1; TRBD1 aligns across 9 bases. The sequenced sample consisted of peripheral blood. The receptor's source is a woman between 65 and 79 years old with acute or convalescent COVID-19. CDR3: CASSTGTGPYEQYF. The CDR3 region has the DNA TGCGCCAGCTCCACCGGGACAGGGCCCTACGAGCAGTACTTC.